This TCR beta chain is from a study of T cell repertoires in cytomegalovirus infection. As for the study in general: Researchers turned to recently identified HLA-C-restricted CMV epitopes as well as well-studied HLA-B-restricted ones. Through public TCR beta signatures, both CMV infection and matching HLA type were indicated.

Trimming pared 3 bases from V and 5 bases from J, leaving 7 bases between. The CDR3 is 12 amino acids. Germline lookup yields CDR1 MNHNS and CDR2 SASEGT. With regard to this clonotype: Its antigen is unidentified.

TCRdb re-analysed the reads in MiXCR, keeping a single row per CDR3 protein. The sample carries 830,000 or so distinct CDR3 sequences, 32% recorded once. Study-level findings and limits: Within the response measured ex vivo, HLA-C-restricted CMV-specific TCR beta clonotypes were dominant. Summed public TCR beta family frequency identified CMV carriers bearing the relevant HLA.

The sequence came from a human donor in good health (CMV status not recorded). Some clones in this sample may be carry-over from other donors' samples. The starting material was cultured CD8+ T cells from PBMCs, obtained from culture after CMV antigen stimulation. This sequence joins TRBV6-1 and TRBJ1-1; no firm D call. Here the CDR3 DNA reads TGTGCCAGCAGTGAGTACGGGACTGAAGCTTTCTTT. Translating gives CASSEYGTEAFF.